The rows below give T cell receptor beta chains drawn from one sample of a study of CD8+ T cells in alopecia areata. Some clones are missing from TCRdb's copy, which holds only in-frame ones; the method was immunoSEQ multiplex PCR. The sample has about 42,000 clones, approximately 92% seen once; the top ten hold approximately 20%. The input for sequencing was CD8+ T cells sorted from blood, taken at week 24, from a patient treated with tofacitinib. Receptor source: a human donor with alopecia areata. CDR3s include the opening cysteine and the closing phenylalanine or tryptophan. The D gene is left open where the match is weak. Clone size is shown for a subset of rows, as once, few, many or a class of expanded clone.

TRBV28	TRBJ2-7	TRBD2	.	TGTGCCAGCATATCTAGCGGGGTCTACGAGCAGTACTTC	CASISSGVYEQYF
TRBV7-9	TRBJ2-5	.	.	TGTGCCAGCAGCCCGATCACGATCGGGAGCGACCAAGAGACCCAGTACTTC	CASSPITIGSDQETQYF
TRBV7-9	TRBJ2-1	TRBD2	.	TGTGCCAGCAGCTTATACGTAAGCGGGGGTGACAATGAGCAGTTCTTC	CASSLYVSGGDNEQFF
TRBV27	TRBJ2-1	.	.	TGTGCCAGCAGTTTGGGGCCCCTAAACAATGAGCAGTTCTTC	CASSLGPLNNEQFF
TRBV27	TRBJ2-3	TRBD2	.	TGTGCCAGCAGTTTAACTAGCGGGGTAATCGATACGCAGTATTTT	CASSLTSGVIDTQYF
TRBV19	TRBJ2-1	.	.	TGTGCCAGTAGTATAGGCTTATACAATGAGCAGTTCTTC	CASSIGLYNEQFF
TRBV27	TRBJ2-3	.	.	TGTGCCAGCACCCTCTTTGGTCCCGCAGATACGCAGTATTTT	CASTLFGPADTQYF
TRBV6-1	TRBJ2-7	TRBD1	.	TGTGCCAGCAGTGAAGAGGACAGGGTAGCCTACGAGCAGTACTTC	CASSEEDRVAYEQYF
TRBV7-6	TRBJ2-1	TRBD2	.	TGTGCCAGCAGCTTCGCCGGGACTAGCTCGGTCCATGAGCAGTTCTTC	CASSFAGTSSVHEQFF
TRBV27	TRBJ2-5	TRBD1	.	TGTGCCAGCAGTTTAGTCCCGACAGGGGTAGTGGAGACCCAGTACTTC	CASSLVPTGVVETQYF
TRBV28	TRBJ2-1	TRBD1	.	TGTGCCAGCAGTTTGGGACAGGATAACCATGAGCAGTTCTTC	CASSLGQDNHEQFF
TRBV4-1	TRBJ2-6	.	.	TGCGCCAGCAGCCACCAAAGAGAGGGGTGGGGGGCCAACGTCCTGACTTTC	CASSHQREGWGANVLTF
TRBV4-3	TRBJ1-2	.	once	TGCGCCAGCAGCCAAGAGATCCCAGGACAACCCTCCTATGGCTACACCTTC	CASSQEIPGQPSYGYTF
TRBV7-9	TRBJ2-2	.	.	TGTGCCAGCCCGCAGAGTGCTGACTTGGAGCTGTTTTTT	CASPQSADLELFF
TRBV4-3	TRBJ1-2	TRBD1	.	TGCGCCAGCAGCCAGACAACCGGGACAGGGGGATGGAATGGCTACACCTTC	CASSQTTGTGGWNGYTF